The clone carrying this T cell receptor beta chain was found once. The sample belongs to a study of blood T cell repertoires in COVID-19. Study information: Samples came from the United States, Italy and Spain, spanning acute and convalescent COVID-19.

Original data processing: Reference gene primer amplification in the assay estimated nucleated cell counts. Libraries were prepared by immunoSEQ multiplex PCR; TCRdb keeps only in-frame clonotypes and omits some of them. The V and J calls and the clone size are those of that table, but D and trimming were determined from the DNA. The sample gives some 140,000 clones, roughly 88% of which show up once; 2% to 2.5% is in the top ten. This CDR3 comprises 17 residues. V was pared by 4 bases and J by 5 bases, with 22 bases between. Looked up from germline, CDR1 is SGDLS and CDR2 is YYNGEE. This clonotype was sampled from a man in his 70s with active COVID-19. The rearrangement uses TRBV9 and TRBJ1-3; possible D gene TRBD1, 6 bases. Sequences were obtained from peripheral blood. CDR3 loop: CASSPRPETGRRNTIYF. CDR3 bases: TGTGCCAGCAGCCCCAGGCCCGAGACAGGCCGGAGAAACACCATATATTTT.